These T cell receptor beta chains were read from a single sample in a study of tumor-infiltrating lymphocytes in localized non-small cell lung cancer. Assay: immunoSEQ multiplex PCR; the TCRdb copy retains only in-frame clones and omits some. The sample records about 8,900 clones, 68% being singletons. What was sequenced was uninvolved lung tissue not adjacent to the tumor. These receptors originate from a human donor with non-small cell lung cancer. Each CDR3 is given with its conserved first and last residue. D genes are given only for firm matches. Where a row states a size, it is once, few, many or the class of an expanded clone; other rows omit it.

v_gene	j_gene	abundance	len	d_gene	CDR3nt	CDR3aa
TRBV19	TRBJ1-2	-	13	-	TGTGCCAGTAGTATATTACATAGGGATGGCTACACCTTC	CASSILHRDGYTF
TRBV11-1	TRBJ2-1	-	14	TRBD2	TGTGCCAGCAGGCCCGGACTAGTCGACAATGAGCAGTTCTTC	CASRPGLVDNEQFF
TRBV7-2	TRBJ1-5	few	14	-	TGTGCCAGCAGCCGTGAAAGGGGTGATCAGCCCCAGCATTTT	CASSRERGDQPQHF
TRBV7-2	TRBJ1-2	-	12	-	TGTGCCAGCAGCGCCCGGGAGGGTGGCTACACCTTC	CASSAREGGYTF
TRBV7-8	TRBJ2-3	-	15	-	TGTGCCAGCAGCTTAGGAGGAGGGTTTGGAGATACGCAGTATTTT	CASSLGGGFGDTQYF
TRBV29-1	TRBJ2-7	-	14	-	TGCAGCGTTGTTCCCCTTATCGATCCTTACGGGCAGTACTTC	CSVVPLIDPYGQYF
TRBV19	TRBJ1-4	few	14	-	TGTGCCAGTAGTATAGATCCGCGGGGTGAAAAACTGTTTTTT	CASSIDPRGEKLFF
TRBV7-9	TRBJ2-3	once	15	-	TGTGCCAGCAGCTTAGTGGGCGGCACCACCTATACGCAGTATTTT	CASSLVGGTTYTQYF
TRBV6-1	TRBJ2-1	-	16	TRBD2	TGTGCCAGCAGTGAATGGGGCGGGAGTAATTCAGTTGAGCAGTTCTTC	CASSEWGGSNSVEQFF
TRBV7-8	TRBJ2-7	-	16	-	TGTGCCAGCAGCTTTGGGACCGGGACCTCGGTCTACGAGCAGTACTTC	CASSFGTGTSVYEQYF
TRBV28	TRBJ1-2	-	15	TRBD1	TGTGCCAGCAGTTTAAATGATCGACAGGGGAATGGCTACACCTTC	CASSLNDRQGNGYTF
TRBV7-6	TRBJ2-1	-	15	TRBD2	TGTGCCAGCAGCTTACCTCCTTGGGGAGCGGGAGAGCAGTTCTTC	CASSLPPWGAGEQFF
TRBV6-5	TRBJ2-7	-	15	-	TGTGCCAGCAGTTACTCGACAGATCGACGAAGCGAGCAGTACTTC	CASSYSTDRRSEQYF
TRBV27	TRBJ2-3	-	15	-	TGTGCCAGCAGTTTATATCCGGGCTCGGGAGATACGCAGTATTTT	CASSLYPGSGDTQYF
TRBV7-3	TRBJ2-7	-	14	TRBD2	TGTGCCAGCAGCCCAACTAGCGGGAGTGGTGAGCAGTACTTC	CASSPTSGSGEQYF
TRBV30	TRBJ2-3	few	13	TRBD2	TGTGCCTGGACTAGCGGGCCCACAGATACGCAGTATTTT	CAWTSGPTDTQYF
TRBV5-1	TRBJ2-6	-	20	TRBD1	TGCGCCAGCAGCTTGGGGTCCGGACAGGGGTCTCTCTCTGGGGCCAACGTCCTGACTTTC	CASSLGSGQGSLSGANVLTF
TRBV7-9	TRBJ2-7	few	19	TRBD2	TGTGCCAGCAGCGTCCGGACTAGCGGGAGGGCCTTGGGGTACTACGAGCAGTACTTC	CASSVRTSGRALGYYEQYF
TRBV6-1	TRBJ1-2	-	13	-	TGTGCCAGCGGAGGTTGGGACGCCTATGGCTACACCTTC	CASGGWDAYGYTF
TRBV7-9	TRBJ1-5	-	14	-	TGTGCCAGCAGCTCCGAGGGGGGCAATCAGCCCCAGCATTTT	CASSSEGGNQPQHF
TRBV5-4	TRBJ1-2	-	15	-	TGTGCCAGCAGCTTGGACCCCGAGGGGCACTATGGCTACACCTTC	CASSLDPEGHYGYTF
TRBV5-5	TRBJ2-1	-	17	TRBD2	TGTGCCAGCAGCTTGAAACCCCGCCCGTCAGCGGGAGATGAGCAGTTCTTC	CASSLKPRPSAGDEQFF